These 10 T cell receptor beta chains were sequenced from one sample in a study of tumor and adjacent non-tumor tissue in lung cancer. This sample's RNA came from whole unsorted tissue. Three rounds of nested PCR, following a modified ARM-PCR protocol, produced the TCRbeta library. TCRdb called the multiplex PCR reads again in MiXCR, with one record for every CDR3 protein. The sample consists of 71,000 or so distinct CDR3 sequences, 75% to 90% of them appearing once. The sequenced sample was lung tumor tissue. Receptors originate from a woman aged 45-65 years with non-small cell lung cancer.

The chain joins TRBV20-1 to TRBJ2-7, with D possibly being TRBD2 (5 bases). CDR3 size: 15 residues. CDR1 DFQATT and CDR2 SNEGSKA come from the germline V gene (reference sequence). With 7 bases removed from V and 3 bases from J, the gap between germline ends came to 22 bases. In DNA, the CDR3 is TGCAGTGTTTTCCAGAGCGGAAGGCCCCTCTACGAGCAGTACTTC. Translation: CSVFQSGRPLYEQYF.

Worth noting for this clonotype: A much larger clone differs by one base, so this may be a read error. This rearrangement joins TRBV6-2 or TRBV6-3 to TRBJ1-1, with TRBD1 identical over 7 bases. This CDR3 contains 12 residues. In germline, CDR1 is MNHEY, CDR2 SVGEGT. CDR3 sequence (DNA): TGTGTCGGCAAGCTAGGGACAGTTGAAGCTTTCTTT. This sequence encodes CVGKLGTVEAFF.

Remarks on this clonotype: Since a much larger clone is just one base distant, this may be a read error. The chain recombines TRBV6-4 with TRBJ2-3, with 7 nucleotides matching TRBD2. The germline V gene encodes CDR1 MRHNA and CDR2 SNTAGT. The CDR3 is 14 residues long. CDR3 amino acids: CASRASGHTDAQYF. The CDR3 DNA is TGTGCCAGCAGGGCTAGCGGCCACACAGATGCGCAGTATTTT.

A remark on this clonotype: Its ends do not fully match the called genes, so a read error is possible. The chain recombines TRBV6-1 with TRBJ1-1; 10 nucleotides line up with TRBD1. This CDR3 comprises 15 residues. Germline CDR1 MNHNS, CDR2 SASEGT. CDR3 residues: CVSSVRQGAPTEAFF. The CDR3 DNA follows: TGTGTCAGCAGTGTTAGACAGGGGGCGCCCACTGAAGCTTTCTTT.

Note on this clonotype: Its ends do not fully match the called genes, so a read error is possible. The chain combines TRBV12-3 or TRBV12-4 with TRBJ2-1, with a possible D match to TRBD1 (6 bases). The CDR3 length is 13 residues. Written as DNA, the CDR3 is TGTGTCAGCAGTCCGGACAGCGGCAATGAGCAGTTCTTC. Its protein product is CVSSPDSGNEQFF.

The chain has TRBV20-1 and TRBJ2-1; perhaps TRBD2 as D (5 bases). The CDR3 loop spans 15 amino acids. The V gene's germline CDR1 is DFQATT and CDR2 SNEGSKA (reference sequence). Trimming cost V 2 bases and J 8 bases, with 19 bases left between them. Here the CDR3 DNA reads TGCAGTGCTAGACCGGAGCTAGCATTCGGGGATGAGCAGTTCTTC. It codes for CSARPELAFGDEQFF.

This clonotype was seen repeatedly, ten times or more. This chain uses TRBV4-3 with TRBJ2-7; TRBD1 matches at 7 bases. The CDR3 covers 14 residues. Germline V gene lookup returns CDR1 LGHNA and CDR2 YSLEER. J gave up 2 bases and V 5 bases, and 6 bases lay outside the gene matches. The CDR3 DNA reads TGCGCCAGCAGCTATTCGACAGGGACCTACGAGCAGTACTTC. Translated, it gives CASSYSTGTYEQYF.

A word on this clonotype: At one end the junction does not follow the germline gene, possibly because of a read error. The rearrangement uses TRBV11-2 and TRBJ2-2; maybe TRBD1 (6 bases). The CDR3 has 14 amino acids. Germline V gene data show CDR1 as SGHAT and CDR2 as FQNNGV. For the CDR3, the DNA is TGTGCCTGCAGCAAACACTGGGACACCGGGGAACTGTTTTTT. It encodes CACSKHWDTGELFF.

As for this clonotype: An end of the junction differs from the germline gene, which may be a read error. The chain links TRBV29-1 to TRBJ1-2; 7 nucleotides match TRBD1. Germline-derived CDR1 and CDR2 are SQVTM and ANQGSEA. The CDR3 loop spans 14 amino acids. The DNA of the CDR3 is TGCAGCGTTGGAAGCCAGGGGGGAGCGGGTGGCTACACCTTT. Translating it yields CSVGSQGGAGGYTF.

A word on this clonotype: A much larger clone lies a single base off, so this may be a read error. The genes are TRBV4-3 and TRBJ1-2, with D maybe TRBD1 (5 bases). This CDR3 contains 17 residues. Germline-derived CDR1 and CDR2 are LGHNA and YSLEER. The CDR3 nucleotides are TGCGCCAGCACCCAAGAGGCCGGGACGGCGGCTAACTATGGCTACACCTTC. It is translated as CASTQEAGTAANYGYTF.